The 3 T cell receptor beta chains in this list originate from one sample, sequenced in a study of CD8+ T cells in alopecia areata. RNA, once extracted, was reverse transcribed into cDNA for use as the sequencing template. TCRdb's copy holds only in-frame clones and misses some; the assay was immunoSEQ multiplex PCR. This table has approximately 89,000 clones, about 40% appearing once. The sequencing input was CD4+ T cells sorted from blood. These receptors were taken from a human donor with alopecia areata.

This clone was found a few times. The J gene is TRBJ2-1, the V gene TRBV28; D gene uncertain. The CDR3 has 12 amino acids. V gave up 2 bases and J gave up 7 bases, with 6 bases separating them. CDR1 is MDHEN and CDR2 is SYDVKM in the germline V gene. This CDR3 is CASSLRRNEQFF. Written as DNA, the CDR3 is TGTGCCAGCAGTTTACGCAGAAATGAGCAGTTCTTC. Supplemented by reference TRBV28 and TRBJ2-1, the full variable domain reads DVKVTQSSRYLVKRTGEKVFLECVQDMDHENMFWYRQDPGLGLRLIYFSYDVKMKEKGDIPEGYSVSREKKERFSLILESASTNQTSMYLCASSLRRNEQFFGPGTRLTVL.

The gene calls are TRBV30 and TRBJ2-5; a possible D gene is TRBD1 (6 bases). The CDR3 runs to 12 residues. The V and J ends lost 1 base and 5 bases respectively, with 8 bases between them. Germline V lookup: CDR1 GTSNPN, CDR2 SVGIG (reference sequence). The CDR3 loop is CAWSGRGETQYF. The CDR3 region has the DNA TGTGCCTGGAGTGGTAGGGGGGAGACCCAGTACTTC. Complete variable domain (other parts from reference TRBV30 and TRBJ2-5): SQTIHQWPATLVQPVGSPLSLECTVEGTSNPNLYWYRQAAGRGLQLLFYSVGIGQISSEVPQNLSASRPQDRQFILSSKKLLLSDSGFYLCAWSGRGETQYFGPGTRLLVL.

In this sample, this clone turned up a few times. Other DNA sequences in this sample translate to the same CDR3. This chain connects TRBV5-4 to TRBJ2-7; TRBD2 aligns across 9 bases. This CDR3 is built from 15 residues. V was clipped by 0 bases and J by 0 bases; unmatched bases: 1. The germline CDR1 and CDR2 sequences are SGHNT and YYREEE (reference sequence). CDR3 residues: CASSLGLADSYEQYF. In nucleotides, the CDR3 is TGTGCCAGCAGCTTGGGACTAGCGGACTCCTACGAGCAGTACTTC.